Given below is one TCR beta chain in context. An input of about 0.45 to 1 ug of RNA was subjected to reverse transcription using random hexamers. TCRdb used MiXCR to reprocess the immunoSEQ multiplex PCR reads, holding one entry per CDR3 protein. Of around 200,000 distinct CDR3 sequences listed, 95% are singletons. The sample comes from a study of CD8 T cells in Susac syndrome. The sequence was collected from a human donor with Susac syndrome. The sample consisted of CD8+ T cells from PBMCs.

CDR3 residues: CSVYLAGWREQYF. In DNA, the CDR3 is TGCAGCGTGTACCTCGCGGGATGGCGGGAGCAGTACTTC. The chain couples TRBV29-1 to TRBJ2-7; the D gene is possibly TRBD2 (6 bases). The CDR3 runs 13 residues. Per the germline V gene, CDR1 is SQVTM and CDR2 is ANQGSEA. V was cut by 6 bases and J by 7 bases, with 19 bases left in between.